The 30 T cell receptor beta chains below come from one sample, sequenced in a study of OX40 agonist ivuxolimab in advanced cancers. Assay: immunoSEQ multiplex PCR; the TCRdb copy retains only in-frame clones and omits some. The sample holds under 200,000 clones, approximately 94% seen once. The sequencing here drew on CD4+ or CD8+ T cells sorted from blood, taken in a trial of the OX40 agonist ivuxolimab. All receptors come from an adult with an advanced solid tumor such as melanoma, head and neck, liver or kidney cancer.

This clone was observed once. The chain links TRBV7-2 to TRBJ1-1; D is ambiguous. The germline V and J ends were trimmed by 1 base and 1 base, with 7 bases remaining between them. The length of the CDR3 is 14 residues. Germline V gene sequence: CDR1 SGHTA, CDR2 FQGNSA. Written as DNA, the CDR3 is TGTGCCAGCAGCTTAGGTCCGTCGAACACTGAAGCTTTCTTT. It encodes CASSLGPSNTEAFF.

As DNA, the CDR3 is TGTGCCAGCAGCTTATTTCACTCACCCCTCCACTTT. As protein: CASSLFHSPLHF. The rearrangement uses TRBV7-2 and TRBJ1-6; D gene ambiguous. The CDR3 covers 12 residues. Germline assignment: CDR1 SGHTA and CDR2 FQGNSA. V gave up 2 bases and J gave up 10 bases, with 6 bases separating them.

In the case of this clone: A much larger clone lies one base from this, so it may be a read error. The V gene is TRBV7-3, the J gene TRBJ2-7; no clear D. The germline V gene encodes CDR1 SGHTA and CDR2 FQGTGA. This CDR3 has 11 residues. Trimming pared 4 bases from V and 2 bases from J, leaving 3 bases between. The CDR3 loop is CASSSAYEQYF. The CDR3 DNA reads as TGTGCCAGCAGCTCGGCCTACGAGCAGTACTTC.

The V and J genes are TRBV2 and TRBJ1-6; 7 bases match TRBD1. This CDR3 has 14 amino acids. V gave up 4 bases and J gave up 7 bases; unmatched junction bases: 4. The germline gives CDR1 SNHLY, CDR2 FYNNEI. The CDR3 DNA reads TGTGCCAGCAGTGTCCGGGACAGCAATTCACCCCTCCACTTT. As protein: CASSVRDSNSPLHF.

CDR3 DNA: TGTGCCAGCAGCTTAACGGGCGGGACTAAGTCGTCCTACAATGAGCAGTTCTTC. Its protein product is CASSLTGGTKSSYNEQFF. The chain employs TRBV7-3 and TRBJ2-1; the match to TRBD2 covers 7 bases. With 0 bases clipped from V and 1 base from J, the junction kept 9 bases outside the gene matches. Germline V gene sequence: CDR1 SGHTA, CDR2 FQGTGA. This CDR3 comprises 18 residues.

The chain uses TRBV28 and TRBJ2-7; D unresolved. V was cut by 6 bases and J by 3 bases, with 15 bases left in between. The CDR3 is 14 amino acids. The V gene's germline CDR1 is MDHEN and CDR2 SYDVKM. CDR3 in DNA: TGTGCCAGCAGACACCCTGACACTTACTACGAGCAGTACTTC. Its translation: CASRHPDTYYEQYF.

This clone was observed a few times. The chain has TRBV25-1 and TRBJ1-5; 7 bases are shared with TRBD1. Germline lookup yields CDR1 MGHDK and CDR2 SYGVNS. Trimming took 6 bases from V and 4 from J; bases not matched to a gene: 12. This CDR3 spans 16 amino acids. CDR3 DNA: TGTGCCAGCAGCGGGGGAGGGGGCGTGAAGAATCAGCCCCAGCATTTT. Its protein product is CASSGGGGVKNQPQHF.

The V and J genes are TRBV6-5 and TRBJ2-5, with D possibly being TRBD2 (6 bases). V was pared by 0 bases and J by 2 bases, with 10 bases between. Germline V CDR1 and CDR2: MNHEY, SVGAGI. CDR3 size: 15 residues. As DNA, the CDR3 is TGTGCCAGCAGTTACTCGGTCGGGGGTCAAGAGACCCAGTACTTC. It is translated as CASSYSVGGQETQYF.

The chain employs TRBV4-3 and TRBJ1-4, with D maybe TRBD1 (5 bases). CDR3 length equals 17 residues. V lost 4 bases and J lost 1, with 16 bases in between. Germline loops: CDR1 LGHNA, CDR2 YSLEER. CDR3 nucleotides: TGCGCCAGCAGCCCCTCTCAAGGGGCGAGAACTAATGAAAAACTGTTTTTT. Translated: CASSPSQGARTNEKLFF.

This sequence joins TRBV7-9 and TRBJ2-5; TRBD1 matches 9 bases. Germline CDR1 and CDR2: SEHNR and FQNEAQ (reference sequence). V gave up 5 bases and J gave up 3 bases; unmatched junction bases: 7. The length of the CDR3 is 15 residues. CDR3 sequence (DNA): TGTGCCAGCAGCCGAGCCACAGGGGGCGAAGAGACCCAGTACTTC. This gives the protein CASSRATGGEETQYF. The variable domain in full, with the rest retrieved from reference TRBV7-9 and TRBJ2-5, is DTGVSQNPRHKITKRGQNVTFRCDPISEHNRLYWYRQTLGQGPEFLTYFQNEAQLEKSRLLSDRFSAERPKGSFSTLEIQRTEQGDSAMYLCASSRATGGEETQYFGPGTRLLVL.

The chain has TRBV19 and TRBJ1-5; 7 bases match TRBD1. Germline trimming cut 1 base from V and 11 bases from J; bases unmatched to any gene: 11. CDR3 length: 15 residues. Germline V gives CDR1 LNHDA, CDR2 SQIVND (reference sequence). The CDR3 protein is CASSIGRQGLGSQHF. For the CDR3, the DNA is TGTGCCAGTAGTATAGGTAGACAGGGCCTAGGGTCCCAGCATTTT.

The chain couples TRBV14 to TRBJ2-4; D is perhaps TRBD2 (6 bases). From germline, CDR1 is SGHDN and CDR2 FVKESK. The CDR3 length is 15 residues. Between the trimmed V and J ends, which lost 4 bases and 2 bases, there was a span of 12 bases. CDR3 coding DNA: TGTGCCAGCAGCCCTCCGGGGGACCCCAAAAACATTCAGTACTTC. This gives the protein CASSPPGDPKNIQYF.

The CDR3 coding sequence is TGTGCCAGCAGTGAAGTAACAGGGGGTGAAGCTTTCTTT. Its translation: CASSEVTGGEAFF. V is TRBV6-5 and J is TRBJ1-1; 8 positions agree with TRBD1. The trim removed 5 bases at V and 7 bases at J, leaving 6 bases unmatched. Germline CDR1 is MNHEY and CDR2 is SVGAGI. The CDR3 runs to 13 residues.

In regard to this clone: Other DNA sequences in this specimen translate into the identical CDR3. This rearrangement joins TRBV6-5 to TRBJ1-2; tentative D call: TRBD1 (5 bases). Germline V lookup: CDR1 MNHEY, CDR2 SVGAGI. V shed 0 bases and J shed 7 bases, with 18 bases lying between them. CDR3 length equals 16 residues. DNA for the CDR3: TGTGCCAGCAGTTACTCGATAGTGGGGGGAGTAGGTGGCTACACCTTC. Protein product: CASSYSIVGGVGGYTF.

This chain connects TRBV7-9 to TRBJ2-3; D is possibly TRBD2 (6 bases). V was shortened by 4 bases and J by 3 bases, with 20 bases between the two germline ends. The CDR3 is 17 amino acids. CDR1 SEHNR and CDR2 FQNEAQ come from the germline V gene (reference sequence). This chain's CDR3 is CASSSRVLATGTDTQYF. The CDR3 DNA is TGTGCCAGCAGCTCGCGAGTACTAGCTACTGGGACAGATACGCAGTATTTT.

The chain combines TRBV18 with TRBJ2-3; 12 bases line up with TRBD2. Germline V gene data show CDR1 as KGHSH and CDR2 as LQKENI. Unmatched junction bases numbered 5, after V lost 3 bases and J lost 4 bases. The CDR3 contains 16 residues. This CDR3 reads CASSPKLAGGSDTQYF. The CDR3 DNA sequence: TGTGCCAGCTCACCGAAACTAGCGGGGGGCTCAGATACGCAGTATTTT.

This chain joins TRBV5-4 and TRBJ2-5; 7 nucleotides line up with TRBD2. V dropped 4 bases and J dropped 4; count of bases not matched to a gene: 10. Germline loops: CDR1 SGHNT, CDR2 YYREEE (reference sequence). This CDR3 contains 15 residues. The CDR3 DNA sequence: TGTGCCAGCAGCCTTAGCGGGCTCCTCCCAGAGACCCAGTACTTC. Amino acids: CASSLSGLLPETQYF.

V usage is TRBV25-1 and J usage is TRBJ1-5; D is ambiguous. V dropped 1 base and J dropped 2 bases, with 12 bases sitting between them. The CDR3 spans 16 residues. Germline V gene data show CDR1 as MGHDK and CDR2 as SYGVNS. The DNA of the CDR3 is TGTGCCAGCAGTGAATCGGGTTACGACGGCAATCAGCCCCAGCATTTT. Residues: CASSESGYDGNQPQHF.

This chain links TRBV19 with TRBJ1-1; perhaps TRBD1 as D (6 bases). This CDR3 has 12 amino acids. V lost 7 bases and J lost 11, with 17 bases in between. CDR1 is LNHDA, CDR2 SQIVND, per germline (reference sequence). CDR3 loop: CASTDQQGEAFF. CDR3 coding DNA: TGTGCCAGTACTGATCAACAGGGAGAGGCTTTCTTT.

The rearrangement uses TRBV6-6 and TRBJ1-1, with D hard to call. Germline V gives CDR1 MNHNY, CDR2 SVGAGI (reference sequence). This CDR3 is built from 14 residues. Trimming left V 4 bases short and J 1 base short, with 10 bases between. The CDR3 loop reads CASSSSRQNTEAFF. The CDR3 DNA sequence: TGTGCCAGCAGTTCCAGCAGACAGAACACTGAAGCTTTCTTT.

The DNA for the CDR3 is TGTGCCAGCATCCCTAATCGACAGGCCAGCTCCTACGAGCAGTACTTC. This encodes CASIPNRQASSYEQYF. V usage is TRBV7-2 and J usage is TRBJ2-7; D perhaps matches TRBD1 (6 bases). V lost 7 bases, J lost 0 bases, and 19 bases lay in between. CDR3 size: 16 residues. Germline-derived CDR1 and CDR2 are SGHTA and FQGNSA. Full variable domain (remainder filled in from reference TRBV7-2 and TRBJ2-7): GAGVSQSPSNKVTEKGKDVELRCDPISGHTALYWYRQSLGQGLEFLIYFQGNSAPDKSGLPSDRFSAERTGGSVSTLTIQRTQQEDSAVYLCASIPNRQASSYEQYFGPGTRLTVT.

This clone was seen a single time. The genes are TRBV20-1 and TRBJ2-5; D gene uncertain. V lost 7 bases, J lost 0 bases, and 6 bases lay in between. The CDR3 contains 11 residues. CDR1 is DFQATT and CDR2 is SNEGSKA in the germline V gene (reference sequence). The CDR3 region has the DNA TGCAGTGGGCGGAACCAAGAGACCCAGTACTTC. Translated: CSGRNQETQYF.

The gene calls are TRBV6-6 and TRBJ2-7; D possibly corresponds to TRBD1 (5 bases). CDR1 and CDR2 from the germline V gene are MNHNY and SVGAGI (reference sequence). The CDR3 is 13 residues long. Trimming left V 0 bases short and J 9 bases short, with 12 bases between. The CDR3 spells CASSYSGASRQYF. CDR3 nucleotides: TGTGCCAGCAGTTACTCAGGGGCATCACGGCAGTACTTC.

The rearrangement joins TRBV15 to TRBJ1-2; 8 bases line up with TRBD1. After removal of 0 bases from V and 12 bases from J, the junction contained 6 bases not matched to a gene. This CDR3 is 13 amino acids long. Germline V CDR1 and CDR2: LNHNV, YYDKDF (reference sequence). CDR3 nucleotides: TGTGCCACCAGCAGAGATGGCCAGGGGGCCCACACCTTC. This sequence encodes CATSRDGQGAHTF.

This clone was recorded once. V is TRBV15 and J is TRBJ2-7; D ambiguous. The CDR3 is made up of 13 amino acids. Trimming took off 0 bases at V and 3 bases at J, with 6 bases between the two ends. Germline V lookup: CDR1 LNHNV, CDR2 YYDKDF (reference sequence). CDR3 coding DNA: TGTGCCACCAGCAGAGATTACCGCTACGAGCAGTACTTC. Translated, it gives CATSRDYRYEQYF.

The CDR3 DNA reads TGTGCCAGCAGTCCTGATTTGACTAGCGGTTGGGAGACCCAGTACTTC. This sequence encodes CASSPDLTSGWETQYF. The V call is TRBV28, the J call TRBJ2-5; 9 bases line up with TRBD2. After removal of 5 bases from V and 5 bases from J, the junction contained 12 bases not matched to a gene. CDR3 length: 16 amino acids. Germline CDR1 MDHEN, CDR2 SYDVKM.

The rearrangement links TRBV6-5 to TRBJ2-1; 7 nucleotides line up with TRBD2. CDR3 size: 15 residues. CDR1 and CDR2 (germline): MNHEY, SVGAGI. Trimming at V came to 2 bases and at J to 8 bases, leaving 9 bases not matched to a gene. The CDR3 protein is CASSYQWEGRHEQFF. The CDR3 nucleotides are TGTGCCAGCAGTTACCAGTGGGAGGGCCGACATGAGCAGTTCTTC.

The chain uses TRBV11-2 and TRBJ2-7; tentative D call: TRBD1 (6 bases). The CDR3 spans 15 residues. Germline CDR1 and CDR2: SGHAT and FQNNGV. Deletions cut 2 bases from V and 4 bases from J, with 15 bases between. The CDR3 sequence: CASSLYRDIPYEQYF. In DNA form, the CDR3 reads TGTGCCAGCAGCTTATACCGGGACATCCCTTACGAGCAGTACTTC.

This chain joins TRBV7-3 and TRBJ2-1; 7 bases are a match to TRBD2. Looked up from germline, CDR1 is SGHTA and CDR2 is FQGTGA. CDR3 length equals 15 residues. V dropped 4 bases and J dropped 3; count of bases not matched to a gene: 6. The CDR3 here is CASSSSGTHYNEQFF. The CDR3 DNA reads TGTGCCAGCAGCTCCAGCGGGACTCACTACAATGAGCAGTTCTTC.

This sequence joins TRBV5-5 and TRBJ1-1, with 8 bases identical to TRBD1. J gave up 1 base and V 2 bases, and 4 bases lay outside the gene matches. Germline V lookup: CDR1 SGHKS, CDR2 YYEKEE (reference sequence). The length of the CDR3 is 15 residues. The CDR3 DNA sequence: TGTGCCAGCAGCTTAGGCGGACAGGGGAACACTGAAGCTTTCTTT. Its protein product is CASSLGGQGNTEAFF. Based on the CDR3 plus reference TRBV5-5 and TRBJ1-1, the full variable domain is DAGVTQSPTHLIKTRGQQVTLRCSPISGHKSVSWYQQVLGQGPQFIFQYYEKEERGRGNFPDRFSARQFPNYSSELNVNALLLGDSALYLCASSLGGQGNTEAFFGQGTRLTVV.